This is a list of T cell receptor beta chains from one sample in a study of molecular identifiers for immune sequencing clone quantification. TCRdb used MiXCR to reprocess the PCR reads, holding one entry per CDR3 protein. The data contain hundreds of thousands of distinct CDR3 sequences, about 20% of them singletons. Sequencing was done on a sample of naive CD8+ T cells from blood, with Jurkat cell RNA spiked in. The source is a human donor in good health. Some libraries in this study had Jurkat cell RNA spiked in. Both conserved end residues are part of each CDR3. Fields, in order: J gene, clone size, V gene, D gene, CDR3 DNA, CDR3 protein. A D gene is named only where the DNA matches it firmly. Clone size is shown for a subset of rows, as once, few, many or a class of expanded clone.

J: TRBJ2-3; size: many; V: TRBV7-9; D: TRBD2; DNA: TGTGCCAGCAGCCCTAGAGTCTGGGAGGGACGGGATACGCAGTATTTT; CDR3: CASSPRVWEGRDTQYF
J: TRBJ2-7; size: many; V: TRBV20-1; D: TRBD1; DNA: TGCAGTGCTCGGGACAGGGGGCCCAGCGGGGGGCCGTCCTACGAGCAGTACTTC; CDR3: CSARDRGPSGGPSYEQYF
J: TRBJ2-3; size: many; V: TRBV28; D: TRBD1; DNA: TGTGCCAGCAGTGCCGGGACAGGGGGAGATACGCAGTATTTT; CDR3: CASSAGTGGDTQYF
J: TRBJ2-5; size: many; V: TRBV11-2; D: TRBD1; DNA: TGTGCCAGCAGCTCTAACCCCGGGGACAGAGAGACCCAGTACTTC; CDR3: CASSSNPGDRETQYF
J: TRBJ2-1; size: .; V: TRBV30; D: TRBD2; DNA: TGTGCCTGGAGTCTTCTAGCGGGGGGGGACAATGAGCAGTTCTTC; CDR3: CAWSLLAGGDNEQFF
J: TRBJ2-7; size: few; V: TRBV6-2/TRBV6-3; D: .; DNA: TGTGCCAGCACCAAAGGGTTGTCCTACGAGCAGTACTTC; CDR3: CASTKGLSYEQYF
J: TRBJ1-3; size: .; V: TRBV2; D: .; DNA: TGTGCAAGCAGCTTAGAGAATTCTGGAAATACGCTCTATTTT; CDR3: CASSLENSGNTLYF
J: TRBJ1-5; size: many; V: TRBV28; D: .; DNA: TGTGCCAGCAGTCTAATATTAATTCAGGGAAGCAATCAGCCCCAGCATTTT; CDR3: CASSLILIQGSNQPQHF
J: TRBJ2-1; size: many; V: TRBV4-2; D: .; DNA: TGTGCCAGCAGCCAAGCCGGGGAGCAGTTCTTC; CDR3: CASSQAGEQFF
J: TRBJ1-4; size: many; V: TRBV2; D: TRBD1; DNA: TGTGCCAGCAGTGGGGGACAGGGGGCTAATGAAAAACTGTTTTTT; CDR3: CASSGGQGANEKLFF
J: TRBJ2-7; size: .; V: TRBV4-3; D: .; DNA: TGCGCCAGCAGCCAAGATTTACACTATCTCTACGAGCAGTACTTC; CDR3: CASSQDLHYLYEQYF
J: TRBJ2-5; size: many; V: TRBV12-3/TRBV12-4; D: .; DNA: TGTGCCAGCAGTTCCTCCGGGGAGACCCAGTACTTC; CDR3: CASSSSGETQYF
J: TRBJ2-7; size: .; V: TRBV27; D: .; DNA: TGTGCCAGCAGTTGGGGGGGGGCCTCCTACGAGCAGTACTTC; CDR3: CASSWGGASYEQYF
J: TRBJ1-1; size: many; V: TRBV11-2; D: .; DNA: TGTGCCAGCAGCTTATATCGGGGCAGCACTGAAGCTTTCTTT; CDR3: CASSLYRGSTEAFF
J: TRBJ2-1; size: many; V: TRBV30; D: .; DNA: TGTGCCTGGAGACCCAATCGTAGCTCGGGGAGGTCCGTCGGTGAGCAGTTCTTC; CDR3: CAWRPNRSSGRSVGEQFF
J: TRBJ1-1; size: .; V: TRBV7-9; D: TRBD1; DNA: TGTGCCAGCTGCTTCATACCGGGACAGATAAACACTGAAGCTTTCTTT; CDR3: CASCFIPGQINTEAFF
J: TRBJ2-1; size: many; V: TRBV5-4; D: .; DNA: TGTGCCAGCAGCTCTCGAGCGGCGACACCCAACAATGAGCAGTTCTTC; CDR3: CASSSRAATPNNEQFF
J: TRBJ1-5; size: many; V: TRBV6-2/TRBV6-3; D: .; DNA: TGTGCCAGCAGCGGGTACAATCAGCCCCAGCATTTT; CDR3: CASSGYNQPQHF
J: TRBJ1-1; size: many; V: TRBV19; D: .; DNA: TGTGCCAGTAGTATTGCCTGGGGCACCAATGAAGCTTTCTTT; CDR3: CASSIAWGTNEAFF
J: TRBJ1-1; size: many; V: TRBV2; D: TRBD1; DNA: TGTGCCAGCAGTGTCCCCGGGACAGGAGATACTGAAGCTTTCTTT; CDR3: CASSVPGTGDTEAFF
J: TRBJ1-1; size: many; V: TRBV20-1; D: TRBD1; DNA: TGCAGTGCAGCAGCGGGACAGCGGAACACTGAAGCTTTCTTT; CDR3: CSAAAGQRNTEAFF
J: TRBJ2-7; size: few; V: TRBV5-1; D: .; DNA: TGCGCCAGCAGCTTGATCCACTCCTACGAGCAGTACTTC; CDR3: CASSLIHSYEQYF